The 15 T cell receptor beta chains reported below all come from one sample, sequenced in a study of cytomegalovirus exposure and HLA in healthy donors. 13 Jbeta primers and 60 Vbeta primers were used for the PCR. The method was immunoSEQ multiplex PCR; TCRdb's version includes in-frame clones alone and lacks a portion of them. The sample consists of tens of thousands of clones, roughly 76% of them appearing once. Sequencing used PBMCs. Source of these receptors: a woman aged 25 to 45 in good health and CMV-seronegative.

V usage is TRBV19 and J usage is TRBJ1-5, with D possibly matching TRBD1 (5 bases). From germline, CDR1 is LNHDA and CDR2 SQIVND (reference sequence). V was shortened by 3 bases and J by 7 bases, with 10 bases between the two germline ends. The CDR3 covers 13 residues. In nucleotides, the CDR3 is TGTGCCAGTAGTATCAGGGTTAGGCAGCCCCAGCATTTT. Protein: CASSIRVRQPQHF.

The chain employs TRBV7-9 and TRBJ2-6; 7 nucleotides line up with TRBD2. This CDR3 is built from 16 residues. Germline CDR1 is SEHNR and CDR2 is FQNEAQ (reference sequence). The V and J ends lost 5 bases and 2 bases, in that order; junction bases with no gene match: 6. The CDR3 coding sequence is TGTGCCAGCAGCCCCCCGGGGAGGGCTGGGGCCAACGTCCTGACTTTC. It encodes CASSPPGRAGANVLTF.

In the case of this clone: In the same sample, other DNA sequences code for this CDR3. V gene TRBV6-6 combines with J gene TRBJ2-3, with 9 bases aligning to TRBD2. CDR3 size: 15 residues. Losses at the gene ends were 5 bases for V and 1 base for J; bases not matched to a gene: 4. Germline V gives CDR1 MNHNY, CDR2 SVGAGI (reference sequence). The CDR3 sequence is CASSISGSGTDTQYF. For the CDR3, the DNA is TGTGCCAGCAGTATTAGCGGGAGCGGCACAGATACGCAGTATTTT.

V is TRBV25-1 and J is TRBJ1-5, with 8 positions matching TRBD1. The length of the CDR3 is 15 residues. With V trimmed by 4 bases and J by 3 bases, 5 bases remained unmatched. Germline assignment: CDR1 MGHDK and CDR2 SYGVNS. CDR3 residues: CASSAPTGDNQPQHF. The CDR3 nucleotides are TGTGCCAGCAGTGCCCCGACAGGGGACAATCAGCCCCAGCATTTT.

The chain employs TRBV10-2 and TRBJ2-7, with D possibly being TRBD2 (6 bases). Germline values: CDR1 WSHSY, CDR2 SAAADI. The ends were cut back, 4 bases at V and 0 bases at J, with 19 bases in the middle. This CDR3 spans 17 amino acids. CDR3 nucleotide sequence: TGCGCCAGCAGTGGACGGGGGTGGCGGGACCTCTCCTACGAGCAGTACTTC. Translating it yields CASSGRGWRDLSYEQYF.

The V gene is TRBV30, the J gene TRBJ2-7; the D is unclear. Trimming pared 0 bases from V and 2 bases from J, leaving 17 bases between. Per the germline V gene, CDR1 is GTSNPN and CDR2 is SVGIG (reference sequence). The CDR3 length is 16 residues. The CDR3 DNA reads TGTGCCTGGAGTGTTGTAGTAGGAGCCGTTGCCTACGAGCAGTACTTC. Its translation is CAWSVVVGAVAYEQYF.

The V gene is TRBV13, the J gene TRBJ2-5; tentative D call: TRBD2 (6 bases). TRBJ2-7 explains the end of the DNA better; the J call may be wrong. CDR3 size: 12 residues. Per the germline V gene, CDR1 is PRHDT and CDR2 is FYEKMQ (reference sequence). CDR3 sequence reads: CASSRRGYEQYF. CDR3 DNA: TGTGCCAGCAGCCGGAGGGGCTACGAGCAGTACTTC.

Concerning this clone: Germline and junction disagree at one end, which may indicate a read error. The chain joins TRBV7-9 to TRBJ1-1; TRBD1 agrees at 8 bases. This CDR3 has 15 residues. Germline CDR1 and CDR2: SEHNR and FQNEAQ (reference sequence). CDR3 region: CSSSSTGARGVEAFF. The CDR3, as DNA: TGTTCCAGCAGCTCGACAGGGGCCCGAGGGGTTGAAGCTTTCTTT.

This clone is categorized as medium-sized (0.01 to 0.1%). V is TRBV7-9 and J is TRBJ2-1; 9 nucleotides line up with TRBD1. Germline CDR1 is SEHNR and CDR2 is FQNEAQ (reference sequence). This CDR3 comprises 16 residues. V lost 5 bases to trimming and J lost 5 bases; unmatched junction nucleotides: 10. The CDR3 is CASSNPGQGSNNEQFF. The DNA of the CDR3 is TGTGCCAGCAGCAATCCGGGACAGGGTTCCAACAATGAGCAGTTCTTC.

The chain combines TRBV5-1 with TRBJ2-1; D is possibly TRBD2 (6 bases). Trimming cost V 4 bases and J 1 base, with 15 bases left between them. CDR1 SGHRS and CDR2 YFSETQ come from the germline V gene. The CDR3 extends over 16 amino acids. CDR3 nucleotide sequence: TGCGCCAGCAGCGCCGGGGGAGTCCCTTCCTACAATGAGCAGTTCTTC. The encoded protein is CASSAGGVPSYNEQFF.

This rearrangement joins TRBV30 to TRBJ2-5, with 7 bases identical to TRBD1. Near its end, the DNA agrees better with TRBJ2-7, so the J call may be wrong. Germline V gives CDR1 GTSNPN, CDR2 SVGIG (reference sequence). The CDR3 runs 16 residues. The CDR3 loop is CAWSGISGTASYEQYF. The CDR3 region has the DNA TGTGCCTGGAGCGGAATATCCGGGACAGCTTCCTACGAGCAGTACTTC.

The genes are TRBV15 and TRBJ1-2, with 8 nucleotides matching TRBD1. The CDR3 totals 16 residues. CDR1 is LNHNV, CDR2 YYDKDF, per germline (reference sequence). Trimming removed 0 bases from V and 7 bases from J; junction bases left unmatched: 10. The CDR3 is CATSRDLDRVGIGYTF. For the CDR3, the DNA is TGTGCCACCAGCAGAGATCTGGACAGGGTGGGGATTGGCTACACCTTC.

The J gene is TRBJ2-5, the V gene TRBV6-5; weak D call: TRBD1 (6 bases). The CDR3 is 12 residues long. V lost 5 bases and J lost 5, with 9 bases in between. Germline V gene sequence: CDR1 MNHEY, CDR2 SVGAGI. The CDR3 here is CASSSQGETQYF. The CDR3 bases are TGTGCCAGCAGTAGCCAGGGGGAGACCCAGTACTTC.

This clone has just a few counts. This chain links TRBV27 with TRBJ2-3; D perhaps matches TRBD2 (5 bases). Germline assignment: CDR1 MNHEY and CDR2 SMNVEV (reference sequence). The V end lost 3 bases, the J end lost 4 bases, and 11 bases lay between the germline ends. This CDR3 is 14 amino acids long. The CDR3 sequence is CASSFLNGADTQYF. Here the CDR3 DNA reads TGTGCCAGCAGTTTCCTGAACGGGGCAGATACGCAGTATTTT.

The CDR3 sequence: CASSMGTGPDTQYF. As DNA, the CDR3 is TGTGCCAGTAGTATGGGGACAGGGCCGGATACGCAGTATTTT. J is TRBJ2-3 and V is TRBV19; TRBD1 aligns across 9 bases. The CDR3 is 14 amino acids. Trimming removed 3 bases from V and 6 bases from J; junction bases left unmatched: 4. Germline V gene data show CDR1 as LNHDA and CDR2 as SQIVND (reference sequence). Supplemented by reference TRBV19 and TRBJ2-3, the full variable domain reads DGGITQSPKYLFRKEGQNVTLSCEQNLNHDAMYWYRQDPGQGLRLIYYSQIVNDFQKGDIAEGYSVSREKKESFPLTVTSAQKNPTAFYLCASSMGTGPDTQYFGPGTRLTVL.